The 14 T cell receptor beta chains presented below share a single source sample, sequenced in a study of blood T cell repertoires in COVID-19. Some clones are missing from TCRdb's copy, which holds only in-frame ones; the method was immunoSEQ multiplex PCR. The sample holds 150,000 to 200,000 clones; about 81% are singletons and the top ten take about 19%. Sequenced: peripheral blood. The receptors were sampled from a woman aged 80 or over with acute or convalescent COVID-19.

V gene TRBV7-6 combines with J gene TRBJ2-4, with 7 bases fitting TRBD1. The CDR3 runs to 18 residues. The germline V gene has CDR1 SGHVS and CDR2 FNYEAQ. Unmatched junction bases numbered 13, after V lost 1 base and J lost 4 bases. CDR3 protein: CASSLGPTGSRKKNIQYF. CDR3 nucleotides: TGTGCCAGCAGCTTAGGACCGACAGGGAGTCGGAAAAAAAACATTCAGTACTTC.

The V call is TRBV7-9, the J call TRBJ2-5; D perhaps matches TRBD1 (6 bases). The germline V gene encodes CDR1 SEHNR and CDR2 FQNEAQ (reference sequence). The CDR3 spans 14 residues. V was trimmed by 2 bases and J by 5 bases, leaving 12 bases between them. The CDR3 DNA sequence: TGTGCCAGCAGCTTAACACAGGGATCGGAGACCCAGTACTTC. Its protein is CASSLTQGSETQYF.

This rearrangement joins TRBV18 to TRBJ1-5; TRBD1 aligns across 7 bases. Trimming took 6 bases from V and 3 from J; bases not matched to a gene: 5. This CDR3 is built from 14 residues. Germline V gene lookup returns CDR1 KGHSH and CDR2 LQKENI. The CDR3: CASSPDRVNQPQHF. The CDR3 coding sequence is TGTGCCAGCTCTCCCGACAGGGTCAATCAGCCCCAGCATTTT. Filled out from reference TRBV18 and TRBJ1-5, the complete variable domain reads NAGVMQNPRHLVRRRGQEARLRCSPMKGHSHVYWYRQLPEEGLKFMVYLQKENIIDESGMPKERFSAEFPKEGPSILRIQQVVRGDSAAYFCASSPDRVNQPQHFGDGTRLSIL.

This rearrangement joins TRBV2 to TRBJ2-7; TRBD1 agrees at 10 bases. Trimming at V came to 8 bases and at J to 3 bases, leaving 4 bases not matched to a gene. The CDR3 contains 13 residues. Germline CDR1 and CDR2: SNHLY and FYNNEI. DNA for the CDR3: TGTGCCAGCGGGGGACAGGGGAGCTACGAGCAGTACTTC. It specifies CASGGQGSYEQYF. Full variable domain (outside the CDR3, taken from reference TRBV2 and TRBJ2-7): EPEVTQTPSHQVTQMGQEVILRCVPISNHLYFYWYRQILGQKVEFLVSFYNNEISEKSEIFDDQFSVERPDGSNFTLKIRSTKLEDSAMYFCASGGQGSYEQYFGPGTRLTVT.

This clone was picked up one time. The rearrangement links TRBV5-1 to TRBJ2-7; TRBD2 is a possible D gene (6 bases). V lost 2 bases to trimming and J lost 3 bases, with 9 bases between them. This CDR3 has 13 residues. Germline V lookup: CDR1 SGHRS, CDR2 YFSETQ. The CDR3 protein is CASSFTEGYEQYF. The DNA for the CDR3 is TGCGCCAGCAGCTTCACGGAGGGCTACGAGCAGTACTTC. The full variable domain, completed using reference TRBV5-1 and TRBJ2-7, is KAGVTQTPRYLIKTRGQQVTLSCSPISGHRSVSWYQQTPGQGLQFLFEYFSETQRNKGNFPGRFSGRQFSNSRSEMNVSTLELGDSALYLCASSFTEGYEQYFGPGTRLTVT.

The V gene is TRBV6-1, the J gene TRBJ2-2; D perhaps matches TRBD1 (5 bases). This CDR3 is 15 amino acids long. Germline V gene lookup returns CDR1 MNHNS and CDR2 SASEGT. The V and J ends lost 2 bases and 1 base respectively, with 8 bases between them. Written as DNA, the CDR3 is TGTGCCAGCAGTGAAAGGACAATGAACACCGGGGAGCTGTTTTTT. Translated, it gives CASSERTMNTGELFF.

V and J are TRBV6-4 and TRBJ2-1; TRBD2 aligns across 12 bases. The CDR3 extends over 15 amino acids. In germline, CDR1 is MRHNA, CDR2 SNTAGT. The V gene end was trimmed by 3 bases and the J gene end by 5 bases; junction bases not matched to a gene: 2. The CDR3 bases are TGTGCCAGCAGTGAACTAGCGGGGGGACACAATGAGCAGTTCTTC. Translating gives CASSELAGGHNEQFF.

The chain has TRBV27 and TRBJ2-7; 11 nucleotides match TRBD2. The germline V gene has CDR1 MNHEY and CDR2 SMNVEV (reference sequence). This CDR3 has 16 amino acids. Trimming took 5 bases from V and 5 from J; bases not matched to a gene: 11. The DNA for the CDR3 is TGTGCCAGCAGTCCAGATACTAGCGGGAGATATGACGAGCAGTACTTC. This gives the protein CASSPDTSGRYDEQYF.

This clone was counted a single time. The sample has other DNA sequences that encode this CDR3 too. The chain joins TRBV5-1 to TRBJ2-5; 11 bases are a match to TRBD1. Germline V lookup: CDR1 SGHRS, CDR2 YFSETQ. The CDR3 spans 14 residues. After removal of 4 bases from V and 3 bases from J, the junction contained 2 bases not matched to a gene. The CDR3 DNA sequence: TGCGCCAGCAGCATGGGACAGGGGGAAGAGACCCAGTACTTC. This encodes CASSMGQGEETQYF.

The rearrangement links TRBV19 to TRBJ2-7; 7 nucleotides line up with TRBD2. Germline CDR1 LNHDA, CDR2 SQIVND (reference sequence). J gave up 2 bases and V 5 bases, and 15 bases lay outside the gene matches. The CDR3 covers 17 residues. CDR3 sequence reads: CASSGGREGVFTYEQYF. The DNA of the CDR3 is TGTGCCAGTAGTGGAGGCAGGGAGGGAGTCTTCACCTACGAGCAGTACTTC. Full variable domain (outside the CDR3, taken from reference TRBV19 and TRBJ2-7): DGGITQSPKYLFRKEGQNVTLSCEQNLNHDAMYWYRQDPGQGLRLIYYSQIVNDFQKGDIAEGYSVSREKKESFPLTVTSAQKNPTAFYLCASSGGREGVFTYEQYFGPGTRLTVT.

The chain combines TRBV29-1 with TRBJ2-3; maybe TRBD2 (5 bases). The V gene lost 3 bases and the J gene lost 0 bases, with 10 bases spanning the gap. This CDR3 spans 14 amino acids. The germline V gene encodes CDR1 SQVTM and CDR2 ANQGSEA. CDR3 amino acids: CSVDRGASTDTQYF. The CDR3 DNA sequence: TGCAGCGTTGACCGGGGTGCTAGCACAGATACGCAGTATTTT.

The chain is built from TRBV7-9 and TRBJ2-3; 8 bases agree with TRBD2. The J segment lost 1 base and the V segment lost 1 base, leaving 4 bases of the junction unmatched. The CDR3 consists of 16 residues. CDR1 and CDR2 (germline): SEHNR, FQNEAQ (reference sequence). The CDR3: CASSLGTSGGTDTQYF. Written as DNA, the CDR3 is TGTGCCAGCAGCTTAGGAACTAGCGGAGGCACAGATACGCAGTATTTT.

The chain uses TRBV3-1 (or the pseudogene TRBV3-2) and TRBJ2-2, with TRBD2 identical over 10 bases. V lost 7 bases to trimming and J lost 3 bases; unmatched junction nucleotides: 5. Germline lookup yields CDR1 LGHDT and CDR2 YNNKEL (reference sequence). The CDR3 has 15 residues. The CDR3 DNA is TGTGCCAGCACCCCCGGGACTAGCGACACCGGGGAGCTGTTTTTT. Its translation is CASTPGTSDTGELFF.

CDR3 protein: CASSLRGLAGSSYNEQFF. CDR3 bases: TGTGCCAGCAGCTTAAGGGGGCTAGCGGGAAGCTCCTACAATGAGCAGTTCTTC. V is TRBV11-2 and J is TRBJ2-1, with TRBD2 matching 9 bases. This CDR3 is built from 18 residues. V shed 2 bases, J shed 0 bases, and the junction held 8 bases outside the gene matches. Germline CDR1 is SGHAT and CDR2 is FQNNGV.